This T cell receptor (beta chain) was sequenced during a study of cytomegalovirus exposure and HLA in healthy donors. General study results and limits: 164 TCR beta chains were listed as cytomegalovirus-associated.

In the case of this clone: No antigen is known for it.

The PCR ran on 60 Vbeta and 13 Jbeta primers. TCRdb's table, derived via immunoSEQ multiplex PCR, lists solely in-frame clones and lacks some. The sample comprises 140,000 to 150,000 clones, 88% of which are singletons, and around 0.54% rests with the top ten. CDR3 length: 16 residues. The germline CDR1 and CDR2 sequences are SNHLY and FYNNEI. Trimming stripped 2 bases from V and 4 bases from J, with 15 bases between. The sequencing sample was made of PBMCs. This chain joins TRBV2 and TRBJ2-1; no firm D call. The clonotype comes from a woman in her thirties or forties in good health and CMV-seronegative. CDR3 in DNA: TGTGCCAGCAGTGAATTAGGCAGAGACTTATACAATGAGCAGTTCTTC. Its protein product is CASSELGRDLYNEQFF.